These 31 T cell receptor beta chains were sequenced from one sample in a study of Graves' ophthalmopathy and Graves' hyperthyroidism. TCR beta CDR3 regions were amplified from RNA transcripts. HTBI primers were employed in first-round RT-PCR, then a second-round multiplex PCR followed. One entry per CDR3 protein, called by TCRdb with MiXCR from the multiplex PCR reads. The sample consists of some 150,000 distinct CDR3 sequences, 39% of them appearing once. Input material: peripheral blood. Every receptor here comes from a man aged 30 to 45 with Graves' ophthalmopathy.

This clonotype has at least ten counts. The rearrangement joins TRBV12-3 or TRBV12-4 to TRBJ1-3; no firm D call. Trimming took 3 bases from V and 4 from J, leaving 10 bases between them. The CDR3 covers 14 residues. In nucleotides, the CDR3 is TGTGCCAGCAGTTTGGTACAGCTGGGAAACACCATATATTTT. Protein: CASSLVQLGNTIYF.

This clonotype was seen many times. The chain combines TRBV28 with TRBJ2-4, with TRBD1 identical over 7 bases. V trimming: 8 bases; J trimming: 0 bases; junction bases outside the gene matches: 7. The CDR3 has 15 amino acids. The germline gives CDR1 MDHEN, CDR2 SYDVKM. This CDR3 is CASGTDDIAKNIQYF. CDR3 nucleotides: TGTGCCAGCGGGACAGACGATATAGCCAAAAACATTCAGTACTTC.

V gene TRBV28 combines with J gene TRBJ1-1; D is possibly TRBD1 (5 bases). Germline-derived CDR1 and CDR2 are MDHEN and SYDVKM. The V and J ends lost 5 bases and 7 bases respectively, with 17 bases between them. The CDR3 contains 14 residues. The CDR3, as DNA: TGTGCCAGCAGTGAAGCCAACAGGAGGAATGAAGCTTTCTTT. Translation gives CASSEANRRNEAFF.

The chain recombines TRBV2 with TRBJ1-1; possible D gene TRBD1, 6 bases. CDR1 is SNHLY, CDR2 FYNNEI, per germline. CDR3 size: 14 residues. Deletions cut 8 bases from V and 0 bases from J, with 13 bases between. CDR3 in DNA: TGTGCCAGCTCTTGGACAGTCATGAACACTGAAGCTTTCTTT. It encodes CASSWTVMNTEAFF.

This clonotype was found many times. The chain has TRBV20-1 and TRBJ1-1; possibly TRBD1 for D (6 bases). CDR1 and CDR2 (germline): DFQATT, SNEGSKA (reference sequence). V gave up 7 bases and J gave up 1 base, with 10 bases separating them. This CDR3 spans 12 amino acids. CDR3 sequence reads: CSVRGGNTEAFF. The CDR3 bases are TGCAGTGTCAGAGGGGGGAACACTGAAGCTTTCTTT.

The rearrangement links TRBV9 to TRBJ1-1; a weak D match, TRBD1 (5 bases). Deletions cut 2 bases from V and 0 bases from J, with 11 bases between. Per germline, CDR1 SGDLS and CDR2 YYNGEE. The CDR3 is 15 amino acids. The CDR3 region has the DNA TGTGCCAGCAGCGTCGGGGCGGGGATGAACACTGAAGCTTTCTTT. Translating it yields CASSVGAGMNTEAFF.

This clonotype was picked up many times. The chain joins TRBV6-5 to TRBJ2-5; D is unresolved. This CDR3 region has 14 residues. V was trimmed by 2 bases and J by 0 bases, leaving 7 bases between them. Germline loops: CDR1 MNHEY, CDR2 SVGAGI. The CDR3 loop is CASSYGVNQETQYF. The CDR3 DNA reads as TGTGCCAGCAGTTACGGCGTAAACCAAGAGACCCAGTACTTC.

The CDR3 nucleotides read TGTGCCAGCAGGGAGGGACAGCTGACCTACGAGCAGTACTTC. Amino acid sequence: CASREGQLTYEQYF. V usage is TRBV6-1 and J usage is TRBJ2-7, with D possibly TRBD1 on 7 matching bases. The CDR3 runs 14 residues. CDR1 and CDR2 from the germline V gene are MNHNS and SASEGT. V was clipped by 6 bases and J by 2 bases, with 14 bases between them.

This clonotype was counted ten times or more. CDR3 amino acids: CASSNDKNQPQHF. For the CDR3, the DNA is TGTGCCAGCAGCAACGATAAGAATCAGCCCCAGCATTTT. The V and J genes are TRBV28 and TRBJ1-5; no clear D. Trimming took off 6 bases at V and 4 bases at J, with 10 bases between the two ends. This CDR3 contains 13 residues. The germline V gene encodes CDR1 MDHEN and CDR2 SYDVKM.

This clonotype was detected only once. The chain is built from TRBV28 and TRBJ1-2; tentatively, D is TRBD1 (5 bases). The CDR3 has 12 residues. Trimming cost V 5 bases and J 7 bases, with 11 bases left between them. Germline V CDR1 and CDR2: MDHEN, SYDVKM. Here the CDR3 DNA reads TGTGCCAGCAGTACAGGCGGACCTGGCTACACCTTC. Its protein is CASSTGGPGYTF.

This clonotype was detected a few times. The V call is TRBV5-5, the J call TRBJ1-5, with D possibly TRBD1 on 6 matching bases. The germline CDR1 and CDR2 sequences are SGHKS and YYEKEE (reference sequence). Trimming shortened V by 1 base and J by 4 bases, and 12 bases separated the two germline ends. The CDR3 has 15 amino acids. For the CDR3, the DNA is TGTGCCAGCAGCTTGACGAGGACAGCAAATCAGCCCCAGCATTTT. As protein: CASSLTRTANQPQHF.

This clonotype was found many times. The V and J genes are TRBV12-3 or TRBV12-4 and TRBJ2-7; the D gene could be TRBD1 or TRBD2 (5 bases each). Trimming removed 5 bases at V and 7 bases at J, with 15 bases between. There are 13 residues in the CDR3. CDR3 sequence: CASSPGTGGEQYF. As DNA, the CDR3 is TGTGCCAGCAGTCCTGGGACCGGCGGAGAGCAGTACTTC.

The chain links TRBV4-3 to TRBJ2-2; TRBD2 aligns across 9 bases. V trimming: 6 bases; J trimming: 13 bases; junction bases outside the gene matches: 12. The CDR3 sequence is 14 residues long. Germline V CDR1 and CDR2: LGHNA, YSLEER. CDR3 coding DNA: TGCGCCAGCAGTCTCGGACTAGCGTCATGGGCGCTGTTTTTT. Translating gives CASSLGLASWALFF.

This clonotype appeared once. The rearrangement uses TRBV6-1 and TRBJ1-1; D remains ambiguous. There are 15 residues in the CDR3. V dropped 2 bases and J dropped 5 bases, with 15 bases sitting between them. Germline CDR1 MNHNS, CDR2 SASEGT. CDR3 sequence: CASSERELGRTEAFF. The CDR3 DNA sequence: TGTGCCAGCAGTGAACGTGAGTTGGGTAGGACTGAAGCTTTCTTT.

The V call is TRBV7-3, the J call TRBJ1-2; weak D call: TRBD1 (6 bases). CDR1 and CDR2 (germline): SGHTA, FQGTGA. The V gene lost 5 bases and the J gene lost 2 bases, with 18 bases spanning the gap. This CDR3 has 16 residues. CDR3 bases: TGTGCCAGCAGCGTCACCCCGGGGGCAGGAAACTATGGCTACACCTTC. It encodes CASSVTPGAGNYGYTF.

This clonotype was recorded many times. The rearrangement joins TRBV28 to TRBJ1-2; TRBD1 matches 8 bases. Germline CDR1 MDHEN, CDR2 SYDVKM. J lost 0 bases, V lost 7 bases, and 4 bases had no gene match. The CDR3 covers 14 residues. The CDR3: CASTPGQANYGYTF. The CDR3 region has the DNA TGTGCCAGCACCCCGGGACAGGCTAACTATGGCTACACCTTC.

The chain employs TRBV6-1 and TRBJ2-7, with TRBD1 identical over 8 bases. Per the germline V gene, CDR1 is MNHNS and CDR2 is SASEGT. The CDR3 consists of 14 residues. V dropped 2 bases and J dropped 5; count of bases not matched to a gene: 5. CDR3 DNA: TGTGCCAGCAGTGAAAGGACAGGGAGACACGAGCAGTACTTC. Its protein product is CASSERTGRHEQYF.

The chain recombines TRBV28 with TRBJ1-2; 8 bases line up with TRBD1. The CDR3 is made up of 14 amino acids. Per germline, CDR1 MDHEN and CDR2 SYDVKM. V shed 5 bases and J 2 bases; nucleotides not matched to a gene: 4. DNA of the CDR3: TGTGCCAGCAGTACGACAGGGGAGAACTATGGCTACACCTTC. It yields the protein CASSTTGENYGYTF.

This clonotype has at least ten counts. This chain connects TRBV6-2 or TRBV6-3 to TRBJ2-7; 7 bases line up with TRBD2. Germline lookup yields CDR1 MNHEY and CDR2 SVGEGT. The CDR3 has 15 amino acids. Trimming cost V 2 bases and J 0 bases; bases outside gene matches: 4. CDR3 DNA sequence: TGTGCCAGCAGTTACGAAGCGGGGAGCTCCTACGAGCAGTACTTC. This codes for CASSYEAGSSYEQYF.

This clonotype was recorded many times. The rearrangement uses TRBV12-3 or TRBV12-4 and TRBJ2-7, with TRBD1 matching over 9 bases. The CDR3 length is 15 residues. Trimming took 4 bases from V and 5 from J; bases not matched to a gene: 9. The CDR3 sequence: CASSSHPDRGDEQYF. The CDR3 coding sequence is TGTGCCAGCAGTTCCCACCCGGACAGGGGCGACGAGCAGTACTTC.

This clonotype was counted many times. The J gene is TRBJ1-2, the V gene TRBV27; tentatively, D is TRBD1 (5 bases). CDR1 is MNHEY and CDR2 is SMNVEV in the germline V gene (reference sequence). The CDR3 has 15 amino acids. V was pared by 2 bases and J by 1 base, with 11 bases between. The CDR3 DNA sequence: TGTGCCAGCAGTTTACTGAGGGGCTATAACTATGGCTACACCTTC. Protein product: CASSLLRGYNYGYTF.

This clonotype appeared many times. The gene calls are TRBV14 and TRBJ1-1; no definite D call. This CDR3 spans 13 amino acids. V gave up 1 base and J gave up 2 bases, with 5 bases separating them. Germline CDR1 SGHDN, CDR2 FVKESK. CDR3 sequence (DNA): TGTGCCAGCAGCCAAGCCCTAAACACTGAAGCTTTCTTT. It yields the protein CASSQALNTEAFF. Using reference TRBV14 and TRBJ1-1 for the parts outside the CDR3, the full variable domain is EAGVTQFPSHSVIEKGQTVTLRCDPISGHDNLYWYRRVMGKEIKFLLHFVKESKQDESGMPNNRFLAERTGGTYSTLKVQPAELEDSGVYFCASSQALNTEAFFGQGTRLTVV.

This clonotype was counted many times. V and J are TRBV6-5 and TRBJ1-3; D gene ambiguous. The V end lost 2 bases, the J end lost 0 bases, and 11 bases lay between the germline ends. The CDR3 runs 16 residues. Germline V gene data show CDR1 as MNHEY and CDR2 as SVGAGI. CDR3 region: CASSYARRRSGNTIYF. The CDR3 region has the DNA TGTGCCAGCAGTTACGCAAGACGGCGCTCTGGAAACACCATATATTTT.

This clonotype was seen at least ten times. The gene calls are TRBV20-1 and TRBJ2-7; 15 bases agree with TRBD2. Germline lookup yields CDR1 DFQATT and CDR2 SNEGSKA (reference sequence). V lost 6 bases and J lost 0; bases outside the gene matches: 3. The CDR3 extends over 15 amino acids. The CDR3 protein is CSAPGLAGGSYEQYF. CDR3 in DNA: TGCAGTGCCCCGGGACTAGCGGGAGGCTCCTACGAGCAGTACTTC.

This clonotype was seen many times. CDR3: CASSEDRGGDSYTF. In nucleotides, the CDR3 is TGTGCCAGCAGTGAAGACAGGGGTGGGGACAGCTACACCTTC. The J gene is TRBJ1-2, the V gene TRBV6-1; 7 bases fit TRBD1. V was pared by 1 base and J by 9 bases, with 8 bases of the junction left unmatched. CDR1 MNHNS and CDR2 SASEGT come from the germline V gene. The CDR3 spans 14 residues.

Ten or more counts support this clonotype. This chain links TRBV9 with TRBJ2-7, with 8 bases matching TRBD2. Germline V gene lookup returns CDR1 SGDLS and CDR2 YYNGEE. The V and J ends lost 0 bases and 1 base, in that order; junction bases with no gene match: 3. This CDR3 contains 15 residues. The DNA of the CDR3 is TGTGCCAGCAGCGTAGCTAGCGGGCCTTCCTACGAGCAGTACTTC. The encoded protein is CASSVASGPSYEQYF.

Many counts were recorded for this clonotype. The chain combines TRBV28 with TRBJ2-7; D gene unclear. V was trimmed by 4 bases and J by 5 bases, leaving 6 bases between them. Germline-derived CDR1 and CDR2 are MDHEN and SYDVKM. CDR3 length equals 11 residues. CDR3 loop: CASSSRNEQYF. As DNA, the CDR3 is TGTGCCAGCAGTTCGCGAAACGAGCAGTACTTC.

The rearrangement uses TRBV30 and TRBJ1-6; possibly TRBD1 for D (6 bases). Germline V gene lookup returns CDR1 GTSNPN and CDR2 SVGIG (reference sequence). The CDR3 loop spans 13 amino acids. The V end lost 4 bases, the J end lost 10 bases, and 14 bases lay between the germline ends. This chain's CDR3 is CAWMRGLRSPLHF. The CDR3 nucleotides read TGTGCCTGGATGCGGGGGCTGAGGTCACCCCTCCACTTT.

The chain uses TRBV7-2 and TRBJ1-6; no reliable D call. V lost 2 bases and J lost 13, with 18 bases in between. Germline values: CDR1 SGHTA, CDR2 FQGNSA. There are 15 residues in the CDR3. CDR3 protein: CASSLRRAIGFPLHF. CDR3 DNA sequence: TGTGCCAGCAGCTTACGGCGCGCTATTGGATTCCCCCTCCACTTT. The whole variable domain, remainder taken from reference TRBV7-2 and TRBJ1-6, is GAGVSQSPSNKVTEKGKDVELRCDPISGHTALYWYRQSLGQGLEFLIYFQGNSAPDKSGLPSDRFSAERTGGSVSTLTIQRTQQEDSAVYLCASSLRRAIGFPLHFGNGTRLTVT.

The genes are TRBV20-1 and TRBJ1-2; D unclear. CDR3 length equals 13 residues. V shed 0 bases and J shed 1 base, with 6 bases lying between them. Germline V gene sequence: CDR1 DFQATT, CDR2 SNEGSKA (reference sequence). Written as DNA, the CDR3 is TGCAGTGCTAGAGACGGACTTAACTATGGCTACACCTTC. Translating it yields CSARDGLNYGYTF.

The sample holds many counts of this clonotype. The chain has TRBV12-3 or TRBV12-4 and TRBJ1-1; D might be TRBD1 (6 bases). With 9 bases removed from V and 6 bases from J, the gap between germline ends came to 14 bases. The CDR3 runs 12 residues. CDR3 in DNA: TGTGCCAGTCGAAGGGGGTACTCTGAAGCTTTCTTT. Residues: CASRRGYSEAFF.